Each of the 28 T cell receptor beta chains below was sequenced from the same sample in a study of T cells after yellow fever vaccination. TCRdb independently ran MiXCR on the 5' RACE reads; one entry per CDR3 protein. The sample lists more than 75,000 distinct CDR3 sequences, over 8% seen once, with about 15% in the top ten. The sequenced sample was CD8+ T cells not binding an NS4B(214-222) dextramer, sorted from PBMCs, obtained around 15 days after the first yellow fever vaccination. The receptors come from a man aged 18 to 29 who received the YFV17D yellow fever vaccine.

This clonotype has a count of ten or more. This rearrangement joins TRBV29-1 to TRBJ2-7; a weak D match, TRBD1 (6 bases). The germline V gene has CDR1 SQVTM and CDR2 ANQGSEA. The V end lost 6 bases, the J end lost 5 bases, and 20 bases lay between the germline ends. The CDR3 extends over 14 amino acids. CDR3 sequence (DNA): TGCAGCGTCCCAGGGGTGACAGGTATCCACGAGCAGTACTTC. It is translated as CSVPGVTGIHEQYF.

Note on this clonotype: A much larger clone sits a single nucleotide away, making a read error possible. This chain links TRBV12-3 or TRBV12-4 with TRBJ2-5, with 7 bases identical to TRBD1. CDR3 length: 12 residues. CDR3 protein: CVSFQQGETQYF. CDR3 in DNA: TGTGTCAGCTTTCAACAGGGGGAGACCCAGTACTTC.

This clonotype came up a few times. The chain links TRBV5-1 to TRBJ2-7; TRBD1 or TRBD2 may be the D gene (5 bases each). This CDR3 is 14 amino acids long. CDR1 SGHRS and CDR2 YFSETQ come from the germline V gene. Deletions cut 4 bases from V and 6 bases from J, with 17 bases between. The CDR3 nucleotides read TGCGCCAGCAGCCCTGGGGACGGGCCTGGCGAGCAGTACGTC. Protein: CASSPGDGPGEQYV.

The chain has TRBV9 and TRBJ2-2, with TRBD1 matching over 8 bases. The CDR3 is made up of 14 amino acids. The trim removed 2 bases at V and 4 bases at J, leaving 1 base unmatched. Looked up from germline, CDR1 is SGDLS and CDR2 is YYNGEE. CDR3 amino acids: CASSVGQATGELFF. CDR3 DNA sequence: TGTGCCAGCAGCGTGGGACAGGCCACCGGGGAGCTGTTTTTT.

This clonotype turned up a few times. V and J are TRBV12-3 or TRBV12-4 and TRBJ1-2; D is unresolved. Between the trimmed V and J ends, which lost 5 bases and 6 bases, there was a span of 7 bases. This CDR3 has 11 amino acids. CDR3 residues: CASSESDGYTF. As DNA, the CDR3 is TGTGCCAGCAGTGAGTCAGATGGCTACACCTTC.

This clonotype came up a few times. This chain connects TRBV12-3 or TRBV12-4 to TRBJ2-2, with 9 bases identical to TRBD2. This CDR3 is built from 15 residues. V lost 6 bases to trimming and J lost 7 bases; unmatched junction nucleotides: 9. The CDR3 DNA follows: TGTGCCAGCAGGCACGCGGGGGGGCTAGGCGGGGAGCTGTTTTTT. Amino acid sequence: CASRHAGGLGGELFF.

This clonotype was picked up many times. This sequence joins TRBV20-1 and TRBJ2-3; D unclear. Germline CDR1 and CDR2: DFQATT and SNEGSKA (reference sequence). The V and J ends lost 5 bases and 0 bases respectively, with 18 bases between them. The CDR3 totals 16 residues. Written as DNA, the CDR3 is TGCAGTGCTGGTCACCTGGGTGGCGTTAGCACAGATACGCAGTATTTT. It is translated as CSAGHLGGVSTDTQYF.

This chain joins TRBV12-3 or TRBV12-4 and TRBJ2-2; D may be TRBD2 (6 bases). Trimming stripped 7 bases from V and 4 bases from J, with 19 bases between. There are 16 residues in the CDR3. The CDR3 DNA is TGTGCCAGCACCGGGGGAGAGGGGCAGAGCACCGGGGAGCTGTTTTTT. Translation gives CASTGGEGQSTGELFF.

This clonotype was recorded a few times. The rearrangement uses TRBV4-1 and TRBJ2-7, with D perhaps being TRBD1 or TRBD2 (6 bases each). V gave up 2 bases and J gave up 2 bases, with 16 bases separating them. The CDR3 sequence is 16 residues long. Germline V gene data show CDR1 as MGHRA and CDR2 as YSYEKL. DNA for the CDR3: TGCGCCAGCAGCCAAAAGACCCCGGGGGCAGCCTACGAGCAGTACTTC. Translation: CASSQKTPGAAYEQYF.

The chain employs TRBV19 and TRBJ2-4; D is possibly TRBD1 or TRBD2 (5 bases each). With 5 bases removed from V and 12 bases from J, the gap between germline ends came to 17 bases. In germline, CDR1 is LNHDA, CDR2 SQIVND (reference sequence). The CDR3 consists of 13 residues. The CDR3 nucleotides are TGTGCCAGTAGTCGGGACGTAGTTCGTAGTCAGTACTTC. Translation gives CASSRDVVRSQYF.

The chain uses TRBV5-1 and TRBJ2-2, with 8 bases aligning to TRBD1. The CDR3 length is 14 residues. The V gene end was trimmed by 3 bases and the J gene end by 6 bases; junction bases not matched to a gene: 4. The germline gives CDR1 SGHRS, CDR2 YFSETQ. The DNA of the CDR3 is TGCGCCAGCAGCTCCCCAGGGGGCTCCGGGGAGCTGTTTTTT. This translates into CASSSPGGSGELFF.

V gene TRBV5-1 combines with J gene TRBJ2-7; 8 bases match TRBD1. V lost 0 bases to trimming and J lost 5 bases; unmatched junction nucleotides: 13. The CDR3 loop spans 17 amino acids. CDR1 is SGHRS, CDR2 YFSETQ, per germline. The CDR3 reads CASSLALQRTGIDEQYF. The CDR3 coding sequence is TGCGCCAGCAGCTTGGCACTTCAAAGGACAGGGATCGACGAGCAGTACTTC.

The chain employs TRBV4-3 and TRBJ2-5; tentative D call: TRBD2 (7 bases). This CDR3 has 17 amino acids. Trimming removed 0 bases from V and 5 bases from J, with 19 bases in between. Per germline, CDR1 LGHNA and CDR2 YSLEER. CDR3 DNA sequence: TGCGCCAGCAGCCAAGATACCGGGGGGCGAAGTTGGGAGACCCAGTACTTC. Its protein product is CASSQDTGGRSWETQYF.

Worth noting for this clonotype: A junction end diverges from the germline sequence, so it may reflect a read error. The chain couples TRBV27 to TRBJ2-5; possible D gene TRBD1, 5 bases. Per germline, CDR1 MNHEY and CDR2 SMNVEV (reference sequence). The CDR3 extends over 13 amino acids. The CDR3 bases are TGTGCCGTCAGGGCAGGGTACCAAGAGCCCCAGTACTTC. This gives the protein CAVRAGYQEPQYF.

This clonotype was observed at least ten times. This chain connects TRBV7-9 to TRBJ1-2; D gene uncertain. From germline, CDR1 is SEHNR and CDR2 FQNEAQ (reference sequence). Trimming left V 5 bases short and J 0 bases short, with 7 bases between. The CDR3 covers 13 residues. CDR3 bases: TGTGCCAGCAGCCGGACCGCTAACTATGGCTACACCTTC. Translated, it gives CASSRTANYGYTF.

This clonotype came up many times. The chain is built from TRBV4-3 and TRBJ2-2, with 12 bases lining up with TRBD2. The CDR3 length is 19 residues. Germline CDR1 reads LGHNA; CDR2 reads YSLEER. V lost 3 bases and J lost 2; bases outside the gene matches: 10. This CDR3 reads CASSHPLLAGGPNTGELFF. CDR3 bases: TGCGCCAGCAGCCACCCTTTACTAGCGGGGGGACCCAACACCGGGGAGCTGTTTTTT.

This clonotype occurred a few times. The V call is TRBV6-1, the J call TRBJ2-1, with D perhaps being TRBD1 or TRBD2 (5 bases each). V was trimmed by 5 bases and J by 0 bases, leaving 26 bases between them. The CDR3 is 20 residues long. Germline V gene sequence: CDR1 MNHNS, CDR2 SASEGT. CDR3 coding DNA: TGTGCCAGCAGTCAATCCCCGCACTTTGGGGGAAAAAGCTCCTACAATGAGCAGTTCTTC. As protein: CASSQSPHFGGKSSYNEQFF.

The CDR3 coding sequence is TGTGCCAGCAGCTTTAGCGGGGGCGCCGACAATGAGCAGTTCTTC. It codes for CASSFSGGADNEQFF. The V gene is TRBV5-4, the J gene TRBJ2-1; 9 bases agree with TRBD2. The junction had 5 bases not matched to a gene; V was cut back by 2 bases and J by 5 bases. Germline values: CDR1 SGHNT, CDR2 YYREEE (reference sequence). This CDR3 comprises 15 residues.

This clonotype was seen only a few times. The V call is TRBV7-3, the J call TRBJ2-3; D not certain. Per germline, CDR1 SGHTA and CDR2 FQGTGA. V lost 5 bases and J 0 bases, leaving 15 bases between the germline ends. CDR3 size: 16 residues. The CDR3 DNA reads as TGTGCCAGCAGCCCCGGCCCTGGGTTAAGCACAGATACGCAGTATTTT. Amino acid sequence: CASSPGPGLSTDTQYF.

The chain couples TRBV7-2 to TRBJ1-1; a possible D gene is TRBD1 (5 bases). Germline CDR1 reads SGHTA; CDR2 reads FQGNSA. This CDR3 contains 15 residues. The V and J ends lost 4 bases and 7 bases respectively, with 19 bases between them. The CDR3 region is CASSWPQGGWGEAFF. The DNA of the CDR3 is TGTGCCAGCAGCTGGCCCCAGGGAGGGTGGGGTGAAGCTTTCTTT.

As concerns this clonotype: With a much larger clone just one base away, this may be a read error. This chain links TRBV20-1 with TRBJ1-1; the D is unclear. In germline, CDR1 is DFQATT, CDR2 SNEGSKA (reference sequence). The CDR3 is made up of 12 amino acids. CDR3 nucleotides: TGCTGTGCTAGAGCTAGGGACACTGAAGCTTTCTTT. Encoded protein: CCARARDTEAFF.

This chain links TRBV19 with TRBJ1-1; TRBD1 might be the D (6 bases). The V end lost 7 bases, the J end lost 0 bases, and 9 bases lay between the germline ends. The CDR3 totals 13 residues. The germline gives CDR1 LNHDA, CDR2 SQIVND (reference sequence). CDR3: CASKDSLNTEAFF. As DNA, the CDR3 is TGTGCCAGTAAGGACAGCTTGAACACTGAAGCTTTCTTT.

This clonotype has a count of ten or more. This chain uses TRBV12-3 or TRBV12-4 with TRBJ1-5; D ambiguous. The germline V and J ends were trimmed by 7 bases and 7 bases, with 11 bases remaining between them. This CDR3 is 12 amino acids long. The CDR3 sequence: CASKSGGQPQHF. CDR3 nucleotides: TGTGCCAGCAAGTCGGGCGGACAGCCCCAGCATTTT.

The chain combines TRBV12-3 or TRBV12-4 with TRBJ2-7; no clear D gene. V lost 2 bases, J lost 4 bases, and 6 bases lay in between. There are 12 residues in the CDR3. CDR3 nucleotide sequence: TGTGCCAGCAGTTTATTCCCTTACGAGCAGTACTTC. It encodes CASSLFPYEQYF.

This clonotype appeared a few times. The chain recombines TRBV6-5 with TRBJ1-6, with D unresolved. V was pared by 3 bases and J by 9 bases, with 9 bases between. Germline assignment: CDR1 MNHEY and CDR2 SVGAGI. The CDR3 runs 13 residues. The CDR3 nucleotides read TGTGCCAGCAGTTATGTATCTGGTTCACCCCTCCACTTT. This codes for CASSYVSGSPLHF.

The table lists this clonotype with many counts. CDR3 sequence (DNA): TGTGCCAGCAGTCGATTGCGGGGGGGAAGAGTGTACGAGCAGTACTTC. Translated: CASSRLRGGRVYEQYF. This chain joins TRBV12-3 or TRBV12-4 and TRBJ2-7; 9 bases line up with TRBD2. V lost 5 bases and J lost 4; bases outside the gene matches: 12. CDR3 length: 16 residues.

This clonotype was picked up a small number of times. The V gene is TRBV6-2 or TRBV6-3, the J gene TRBJ2-2; tentative D call: TRBD2 (6 bases). Looked up from germline, CDR1 is MNHEY and CDR2 is SVGEGT. V lost 11 bases to trimming and J lost 0 bases, with 16 bases between them. The CDR3 totals 15 residues. The CDR3 reads CAARDFLANTGELFF. CDR3 nucleotides: TGTGCCGCCCGGGACTTTCTGGCGAACACCGGGGAGCTGTTTTTT.

This clonotype was counted ten times or more. The chain employs TRBV12-3 or TRBV12-4 and TRBJ2-1, with D hard to call. Trimming took 6 bases from V and 10 from J, leaving 7 bases between them. The CDR3 loop spans 10 amino acids. The CDR3 coding sequence is TGTGCCAGCAGAGGGAACGAGCAGTTCTTC. Translated: CASRGNEQFF.